These 15 T cell receptor beta chains were all obtained from the same sample, sequenced in a study of T cells in Graves' hyperthyroidism and ophthalmopathy (dated by TCRdb to between 2018 and 2021). Library prep was done by multiplex PCR. TCRdb records Illumina HiSeq 2000 as the sequencer. TCR beta CDR3 regions were amplified from RNA transcripts. The TCR CDR3 was subjected to a first round of RT-PCR using the HTBI primer set and the Qiagen OneStep RT-PCR kit. TCRdb took the public reads, trimmed them with fastp at Q25, ran MiXCR for clone calling and kept in-frame beta chains. Rows are unified per CDR3 protein, each entry keeping the most common DNA and genes. This sample gives some 560,000 distinct CDR3 sequences in total; around 14% of them show up just once. The top ten clones comprise less than 9.5% of the sample. The sequenced sample was blood. The receptors were gathered from a woman in her 30s with Graves' hyperthyroidism.

The chain has TRBV5-6 and TRBJ2-5; D gene ambiguous. V dropped 1 base and J dropped 1 base, with 14 bases sitting between them. This CDR3 has 16 residues. Germline CDR1 is SGHDT and CDR2 is YYEEEE. The CDR3 DNA sequence: TGTGCCAGCAGCTTGTCTGTATATTTAGGCCAAGAGACCCAGTACTTC. Amino acid sequence: CASSLSVYLGQETQYF.

This clonotype has ten or more counts. The J gene is TRBJ1-1, the V gene TRBV7-2, with 7 positions matching TRBD1. V was clipped by 2 bases and J by 5 bases; unmatched bases: 5. Germline CDR1 is SGHTA and CDR2 is FQGNSA. This CDR3 spans 14 amino acids. In nucleotides, the CDR3 is TGTGCCAGCAGCTTATGGGACAGTGGGACTGAAGCTTTCTTT. Translation gives CASSLWDSGTEAFF.

This clonotype showed up many times. The CDR3 is CASSPEDAGRVEQFF. The CDR3 DNA sequence: TGCGCCAGCAGCCCGGAAGACGCGGGGAGGGTCGAGCAGTTCTTC. The rearrangement links TRBV5-1 to TRBJ2-1; TRBD2 aligns across 7 bases. The trim removed 4 bases at V and 10 bases at J, leaving 14 bases unmatched. The CDR3 runs 15 residues. Germline V gene data show CDR1 as SGHRS and CDR2 as YFSETQ.

The V gene is TRBV29-1, the J gene TRBJ1-1; D uncertain. Germline V gene data show CDR1 as SQVTM and CDR2 as ANQGSEA. The CDR3 runs to 12 residues. Written as DNA, the CDR3 is TGCAGTGTACCGGGAGTGAACACTGAAGCTTTCTTT. The encoded protein is CSVPGVNTEAFF.

This clonotype was detected a few times. The rearrangement links TRBV29-1 to TRBJ2-2, with D hard to call. Trimming shortened V by 4 bases and J by 5 bases, and 5 bases separated the two germline ends. CDR3 length: 11 residues. Germline CDR1 reads SQVTM; CDR2 reads ANQGSEA. This CDR3 is CSVVGTGELFF. CDR3 bases: TGCAGCGTTGTGGGGACCGGGGAGCTGTTTTTT.

This clonotype was seen many times. The V call is TRBV7-2, the J call TRBJ1-6; D is undetermined. The CDR3 has 12 residues. Trimming stripped 2 bases from V and 9 bases from J, with 5 bases between. Per germline, CDR1 SGHTA and CDR2 FQGNSA. CDR3 in DNA: TGTGCCAGCAGCTTAATGGTTTCACCCCTCCACTTT. Protein sequence: CASSLMVSPLHF.

The chain joins TRBV7-2 to TRBJ2-5; 16 bases align to TRBD2. The CDR3 runs 17 residues. Per the germline V gene, CDR1 is SGHTA and CDR2 is FQGNSA. V lost 3 bases, J lost 5 bases, and 6 bases stayed unmatched. DNA for the CDR3: TGTGCCAGCAGCTTTACCGGGACTAGCGGGAGGGCCGAGACCCAGTACTTC. This codes for CASSFTGTSGRAETQYF. Drawing the rest from reference TRBV7-2 and TRBJ2-5, the complete variable domain is GAGVSQSPSNKVTEKGKDVELRCDPISGHTALYWYRQSLGQGLEFLIYFQGNSAPDKSGLPSDRFSAERTGGSVSTLTIQRTQQEDSAVYLCASSFTGTSGRAETQYFGPGTRLLVL.

This clonotype was recorded many times. This chain connects TRBV30 to TRBJ2-7; D uncertain. This CDR3 comprises 13 residues. The V gene's germline CDR1 is GTSNPN and CDR2 SVGIG (reference sequence). V shed 1 base and J shed 0 bases, with 7 bases lying between them. Here the CDR3 reads CAWSADTSYEQYF. DNA for the CDR3: TGTGCCTGGAGTGCCGACACCTCCTACGAGCAGTACTTC.

Ten or more counts support this clonotype. V usage is TRBV27 and J usage is TRBJ2-7, with 12 bases matching TRBD2. Germline V gene data show CDR1 as MNHEY and CDR2 as SMNVEV (reference sequence). Germline trimming cut 2 bases from V and 0 bases from J; bases unmatched to any gene: 2. The CDR3 extends over 16 amino acids. The CDR3 DNA follows: TGTGCCAGCAGTTTACGACTAGCGGGGGACTCCTACGAGCAGTACTTC. It yields the protein CASSLRLAGDSYEQYF.

Ten or more counts support this clonotype. This rearrangement joins TRBV20-1 to TRBJ1-4, with 10 bases that match TRBD1. From germline, CDR1 is DFQATT and CDR2 SNEGSKA (reference sequence). The CDR3 has 17 amino acids. With 7 bases clipped from V and 8 bases from J, the junction kept 19 bases outside the gene matches. DNA for the CDR3: TGCAGTGTCTCCCCGTCGGGACAGGGGCGAAGGGGGGAAAAACTGTTTTTT. It translates to CSVSPSGQGRRGEKLFF.

There are many counts of this clonotype. This chain links TRBV7-3 with TRBJ2-7; D may be TRBD2 (5 bases). This CDR3 has 13 amino acids. From germline, CDR1 is SGHTA and CDR2 FQGTGA. With 4 bases removed from V and 5 bases from J, the gap between germline ends came to 12 bases. CDR3 loop: CASSSGPGNEQYF. CDR3 DNA: TGTGCCAGCAGCTCAGGACCGGGAAACGAGCAGTACTTC.

This sequence joins TRBV5-6 and TRBJ1-1; D unclear. CDR3 length equals 16 residues. V was trimmed by 1 base and J by 0 bases, leaving 13 bases between them. The V gene's germline CDR1 is SGHDT and CDR2 YYEEEE. The CDR3 DNA follows: TGTGCCAGCAGCTTGATCACGGGAATAATGAACACTGAAGCTTTCTTT. As protein: CASSLITGIMNTEAFF.

This clonotype came up many times. The genes are TRBV15 and TRBJ1-2; 10 bases map to TRBD1. Germline V lookup: CDR1 LNHNV, CDR2 YYDKDF (reference sequence). V lost 5 bases, J lost 8 bases, and 8 bases stayed unmatched. The CDR3 is 14 amino acids. The CDR3 protein is CATSGDRGLRGYTF. The CDR3 DNA reads TGTGCCACCAGCGGTGACAGGGGGCTCAGGGGCTACACCTTC.

The J gene is TRBJ2-5, the V gene TRBV27; perhaps TRBD1 as D (6 bases). The CDR3 has 13 amino acids. V was shortened by 3 bases and J by 7 bases, with 12 bases between the two germline ends. Germline CDR1 MNHEY, CDR2 SMNVEV (reference sequence). The CDR3 loop reads CASSFTGSGTQYF. The CDR3 region has the DNA TGTGCCAGCAGTTTCACAGGGTCCGGGACCCAGTACTTC.

This chain links TRBV7-9 with TRBJ1-3; D gene unclear. V was trimmed by 6 bases and J by 3 bases, leaving 12 bases between them. Germline V CDR1 and CDR2: SEHNR, FQNEAQ (reference sequence). This CDR3 is built from 14 residues. CDR3 protein: CASRPYSGGNTIYF. CDR3 in DNA: TGTGCCAGCAGACCGTACAGCGGTGGAAACACCATATATTTT.